This T cell receptor (beta chain) was identified during a study of cytomegalovirus exposure and HLA in healthy donors (dated by TCRdb to between 2016 and 2019). With regard to the full study: An earlier analysis of about 530 of the donors reported around 280 Gb of sequence data and some 110 million unique TCR beta sequences obtained from about 200 million T cells. Roughly 300 gigabases of sequencing data and around 80 million unique TCR sequences made up an early release that covered about 640 HLA-typed donors. Of the roughly 400 genotyped donors, over 70% fell in the genetic ancestry cluster associated with self-reported Caucasian donors. The study was designed to test whether signatures of past pathogen exposure could be identified by cataloging public T cell receptors. Using immunosequencing, the study profiled T cell repertoires from fewer than 850 subjects and related those repertoires to cytomegalovirus serostatus. A separate validation cohort of approximately 120 different subjects was used in addition to the roughly 670-subject first cohort. The study combined high-throughput TCR immunosequencing, statistical association of individual TCRs with disease status, and machine learning to predict cytomegalovirus infection status. In a later analysis, previously published TCR beta repertoires from hundreds of donors were re-analyzed and high-resolution HLA genotyping was added so that TCR occurrence patterns could be studied. Rather than drawing on any new phenotypic data, the later analysis identified candidate immune exposures from TCR beta sequences and the way those sequences occurred across donors. An earlier analysis of approximately 580 of the donors used high-throughput TCR beta sequencing to judge whether each TCR beta V gene segment behaved as functional or pseudogenic. Donor age, sex, ethnicity and CMV serostatus were compiled together with the repertoire data. A later genetic analysis took genome-wide SNP genotypes for about 55% of the roughly 670 donors and used that subset as a discovery cohort. All discovery cohort repertoires had been generated using a single sequencing platform. Class I and class II HLA loci were covered by the typing at four-digit resolution. The number of typed donors differed by locus: about 620-640 for A, B, C, DRB1 and DQB1; some 500 for DQA1; 606 for DPA1; and roughly 450 for DPB1. Roughly five DR-DQ haplotypes were handled as single units for association and clustering because linkage in the cohort was strong. Among 398 genotyped donors of the cohort, an average of about 240,000 unique TCR beta nucleotide sequences was sequenced per donor, of which 15% to 20% were non-productive. What the work shows at the level of the full study, not this receptor alone: An association between a missense DCLRE1C variant and V-gene and J-gene trimming of TCR beta chains was found in a later genetic analysis and replicated in an independent cohort. In a later analysis, TCR association rates were found to vary across HLA loci, with the most associated TCRs seen for DRB1 alleles and the fewest for HLA-C alleles. The study gave a list of 150 to 200 TCR beta chains associated with cytomegalovirus. Because HLA typing was unavailable for some donors at each locus, only the typed subset was used in association tests. Compared with equally common non-associated chains, HLA-associated TCR beta chains in a later analysis were more clonally expanded and had lower generation probabilities. Because counts were too low, 15 or so rarely observed V segments, including chromosome 9 orphons, were excluded from the earlier analysis of under 650 of the donors. According to a later analysis, most CMV-associated TCR beta chains appeared to be HLA-restricted, and the HLA associations seemed to be driven largely by CMV exposure. In an earlier analysis of some 500 of the donors, most TCR beta V segments were observed in productive rearrangements about 90% or about 30% of the time, broadly matching IMGT annotations. This cohort had only TCR beta chains sequenced, and the lack of alpha or paired-chain data limited which features could be detected. Some IMGT-functional V segments, including TRBV6-2 and TRBV6-3, could not be distinguished by the 87-base-pair reads and were therefore excluded. A cluster of highly shared sequence variants was judged likely to be a technical artifact of the sequencing pipeline. Strong co-occurrence of HLA alleles, especially DR and DQ, made assigning TCR associations to individual alleles difficult. Presence/absence analyses assumed roughly uniform sequencing depth across donors, an assumption that may not hold. A further reported finding was that TCR beta sequences accurately predicted the HLA-A and HLA-B alleles for most subjects in the first cohort. At a false discovery rate of 0.05, a later analysis linked about 16,000 TCR beta sequences to specific HLA alleles. In vitro tests confirmed that a few of the cytomegalovirus-associated TCR beta chains recognize cytomegalovirus antigens. Linkage disequilibrium might explain the correlated functional status among segregating V segments, but an unknown experimental factor could not be ruled out. According to a later analysis, parvovirus B19, influenza, CMV and Epstein-Barr virus appeared linked to several top co-occurrence clusters. The authors suggested that the approach could potentially be extended to other disease states and immunological phenotypes. Cytomegalovirus status was reported to be diagnosed by the classifier with high specificity and sensitivity in both the original and validation cohorts. While some public TCRs were present in many individuals, most TCR sequences turned up only very rarely across donors. A later genetic analysis reported fewer N-insertions in productive TCRs among donors in an Asian-associated ancestry cluster than the roughly 700-donor mean. For the cohort, immune exposure information was limited to CMV serostatus.

In the case of this clone: Its antigen is currently not known. Base qualities were left out, and no much larger clone turns up one base away.

The cohort was made up of about 670 healthy bone marrow donors. Cohort members were all nominally healthy when sampled, although unrecorded immune exposures were likely present. The donor tested CMV seronegative, placing the donor among the approximately 360 seronegative members of the cohort. Each donor provided a peripheral blood sample, and peripheral blood mononuclear cells were used for TCR beta sequencing. The Qiagen DNeasy Blood Extraction Kit was used to extract genomic DNA from the blood cell samples. The library was built by means of the immunoSEQ multiplex PCR assay. The multiplex PCR relied on a mix of 60 forward primers for TCR Vbeta segments and 13 reverse primers for TCR Jbeta segments. A multiplex PCR assay on genomic DNA amplified the CDR3 region of rearranged TCR beta genes. On the Illumina HiSeq System, the amplified TCR beta libraries were sequenced as 87-base-pair reads. Turning to the authors' computational methods: A later analysis counted 65 million to 90 million unique TCR beta chains across the approximately 700 repertoires, and 9 million to 14 million of these chains were shared by at least two donors. Raw reads were error-corrected and collapsed into unique sequences with a nearest-neighbor algorithm that merged closely related sequences to remove PCR and sequencing errors. CDR3 sequences were aligned to IMGT reference sequences to assign V, D and J gene segments. For a sequence to be retained, a match of at least six nucleotides was required to both a V gene segment and a J gene segment. Rearrangements were called productive when the CDR3 lacked stop codons and stayed in frame with V and J; all others were non-productive. Following IMGT convention, CDR3 was defined as the stretch from the second conserved V-encoded cysteine up to the conserved J-encoded phenylalanine. In an earlier analysis of some 550 of the donors, sequences lacking an unambiguous match to a single V gene segment were excluded. An earlier analysis of 587 of the donors classified V segments as functional when productive rearrangements were above 56.7% and as segregating when the standard deviation between donors was above 5%. A statistical classification framework was built to diagnose cytomegalovirus status from the catalog of TCR beta chain sequences. V and J gene assignment, in a later analysis, came from comparing TCR nucleotide sequences with IMGT/GENE-DB human TR gene sequences. Using the TCRdist pipeline, a later analysis assigned CDR3 sequences along with most-parsimonious VDJ recombination scenarios. In a later analysis, each TCR beta chain was defined by its CDR3 amino acid sequence together with its V-gene family, and reads without a unique V-gene family were excluded. A later analysis removed roughly 590 highly shared, low-generation-probability nucleotide sequences to deal with suspected cross-contamination and a sequencing artifact. For each public chain, a later analysis derived a clonal expansion index from normalized ranks of inferred template counts within each repertoire. In a later analysis, generation probabilities were computed using a VDJ recombination model fitted to out-of-frame rearrangements, and the results were checked against IGoR. A later analysis scored TCR-TCR, TCR-HLA and TCR-CMV co-occurrence with hypergeometric tests, applying a repertoire-size bias correction to TCR pairs. In a later analysis, false discovery rates were estimated by permuting HLA or CMV assignments 20 times. In a later analysis, co-occurring TCRs were grouped with DBSCAN, and TCRdist sequence similarity was added when clustering was performed within HLA-allele-positive subsets. Repertoires with fewer than 30,000 or more than 120,000 public chains were left out of co-occurrence clustering, as were five repertoires with anomalous nucleotide sharing. TCRdb took over this immuneACCESS table, retaining in-frame rearrangements with V and J assigned. Such tables are incomplete; in checked studies, under half of the missing clones stem from an unresolved V gene, and the remainder is unexplained. V, J and clone size are taken as reported in that table, and D and trimming were inferred from the DNA itself. The sample records 100,000 to 150,000 clones, over 65% of which are singletons. About 1.8% of the sample is in the top ten clones.

The CDR3 holds 11 amino acids from the cysteine to the phenylalanine. Only CDR3 DNA is held: 33 bases, read in frame from base 1. V is cut by 1 base and J by 8 bases, and the space between the germline ends is 5 bases. CDR1 MGHDK and CDR2 SYGVNS were looked up in the germline V gene. This clonotype originated in a man between 18 and 35 years old in good health and CMV-seronegative. Material for sequencing was PBMCs. This chain is built from TRBV25-1 and TRBJ1-2; no D segment can be confidently identified. In nucleotides, the sequence is TGTGCCAGCAGTGAATGGCGGGGCTACACCTTC. It encodes CASSEWRGYTF.